This T cell receptor beta chain stems from a study of blood T cell repertoires in COVID-19. Study details: Acute-phase and convalescent COVID-19 samples originated in the United States, Italy and Spain.

Per the study methods: Reference gene primers were amplified, and this amplification served to estimate nucleated cell counts. Produced via immunoSEQ multiplex PCR; TCRdb's table is partial and in-frame only. Clone size and V and J calls were adopted from that table, with D and trimming inferred from the DNA. This table has about 260,000 clones, 90% appearing once. CDR3 length: 15 amino acids. Germline CDR1 and CDR2: KGHDR and SFDVKD. With V trimmed by 4 bases and J by 1 base, 3 bases remained unmatched. Participants spanned ages about 18 to 100 years and resided in 20 to 25 US areas. Categorization into cohorts depended on clinical history that participants reported.

The source is a man aged 50-60 years who had been exposed to COVID-19. This chain connects TRBV24-1 to TRBJ2-3, with 8 bases aligning to TRBD1. The sample taken for sequencing was PBMCs or T cells enriched from blood (not recorded which). CDR3 coding DNA: TGTGCCACCAGTGACCCGACAGGGGGCACAGATACGCAGTATTTT. Its protein is CATSDPTGGTDTQYF.